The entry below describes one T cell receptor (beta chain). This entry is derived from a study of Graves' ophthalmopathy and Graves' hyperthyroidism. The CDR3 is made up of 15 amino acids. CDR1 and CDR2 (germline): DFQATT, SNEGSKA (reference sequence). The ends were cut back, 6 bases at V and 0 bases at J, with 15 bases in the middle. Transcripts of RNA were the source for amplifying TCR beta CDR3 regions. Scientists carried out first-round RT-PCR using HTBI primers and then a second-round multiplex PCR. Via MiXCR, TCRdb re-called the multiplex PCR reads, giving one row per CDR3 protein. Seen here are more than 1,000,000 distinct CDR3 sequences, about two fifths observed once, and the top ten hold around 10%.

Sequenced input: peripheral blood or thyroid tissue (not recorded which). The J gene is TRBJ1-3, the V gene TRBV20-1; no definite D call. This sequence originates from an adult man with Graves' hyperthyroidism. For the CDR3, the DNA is TGCAGTGCCAGCGACCTGGGGAACTCTGGAAACACCATATATTTT. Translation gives CSASDLGNSGNTIYF.